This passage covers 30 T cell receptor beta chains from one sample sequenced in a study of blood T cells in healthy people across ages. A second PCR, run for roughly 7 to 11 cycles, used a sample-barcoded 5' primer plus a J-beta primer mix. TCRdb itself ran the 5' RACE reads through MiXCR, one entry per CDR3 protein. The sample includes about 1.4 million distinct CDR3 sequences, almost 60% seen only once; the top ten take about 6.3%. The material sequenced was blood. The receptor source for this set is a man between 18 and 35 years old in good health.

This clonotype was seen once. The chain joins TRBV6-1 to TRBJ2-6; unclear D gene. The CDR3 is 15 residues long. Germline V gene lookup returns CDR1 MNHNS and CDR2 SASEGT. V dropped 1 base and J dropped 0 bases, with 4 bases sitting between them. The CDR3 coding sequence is TGTGCCAGCAGTGAAGGATACTCTGGGGCCAACGTCCTGACTTTC. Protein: CASSEGYSGANVLTF.

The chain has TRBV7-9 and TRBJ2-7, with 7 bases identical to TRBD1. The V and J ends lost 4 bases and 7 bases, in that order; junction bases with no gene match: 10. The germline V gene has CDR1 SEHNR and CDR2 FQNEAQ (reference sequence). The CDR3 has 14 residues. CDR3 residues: CASSSRGLQGEQYF. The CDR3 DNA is TGTGCCAGCAGCTCTAGGGGGCTTCAAGGGGAGCAGTACTTC.

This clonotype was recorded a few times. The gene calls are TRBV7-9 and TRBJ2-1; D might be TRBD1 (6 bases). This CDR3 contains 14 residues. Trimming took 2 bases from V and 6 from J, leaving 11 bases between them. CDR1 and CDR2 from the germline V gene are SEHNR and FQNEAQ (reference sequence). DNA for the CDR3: TGTGCCAGCAGCTTAAGACAGGAAAGCAATGAGCAGTTCTTC. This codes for CASSLRQESNEQFF.

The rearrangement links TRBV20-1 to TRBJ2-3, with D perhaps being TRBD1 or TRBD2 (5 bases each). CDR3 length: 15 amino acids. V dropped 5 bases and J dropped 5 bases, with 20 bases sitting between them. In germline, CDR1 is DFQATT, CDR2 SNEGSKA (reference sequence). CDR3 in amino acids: CSARKGTNLIDTQYF. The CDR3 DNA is TGCAGTGCTCGTAAGGGGACCAACCTTATAGATACGCAGTATTTT.

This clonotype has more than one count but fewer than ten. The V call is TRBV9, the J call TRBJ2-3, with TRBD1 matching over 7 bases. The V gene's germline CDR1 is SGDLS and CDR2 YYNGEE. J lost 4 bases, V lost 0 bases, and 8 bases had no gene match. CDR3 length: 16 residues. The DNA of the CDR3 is TGTGCCAGCAGCGTAGGGGACAGCACGGCGGCAGATACGCAGTATTTT. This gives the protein CASSVGDSTAADTQYF.

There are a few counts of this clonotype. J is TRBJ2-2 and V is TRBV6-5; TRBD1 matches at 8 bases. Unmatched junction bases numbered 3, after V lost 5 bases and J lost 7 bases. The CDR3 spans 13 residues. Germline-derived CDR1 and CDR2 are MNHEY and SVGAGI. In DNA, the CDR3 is TGTGCCAGCAGTGACAGGGGCGGCGGGGAGCTGTTTTTT. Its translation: CASSDRGGGELFF.

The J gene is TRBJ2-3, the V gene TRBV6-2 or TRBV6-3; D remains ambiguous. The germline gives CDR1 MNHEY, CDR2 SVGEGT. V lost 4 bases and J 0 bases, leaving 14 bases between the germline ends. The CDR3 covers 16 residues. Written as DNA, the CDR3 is TGTGCCAGCAGTTCCCGACGGGTTACTAGCACAGATACGCAGTATTTT. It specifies CASSSRRVTSTDTQYF.

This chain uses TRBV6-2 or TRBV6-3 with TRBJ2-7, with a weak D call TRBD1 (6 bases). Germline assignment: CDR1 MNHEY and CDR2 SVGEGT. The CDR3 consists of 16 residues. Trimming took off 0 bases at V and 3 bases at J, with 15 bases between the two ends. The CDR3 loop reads CASSYSIMDSGYEQYF. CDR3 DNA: TGTGCCAGCAGTTACTCGATCATGGACAGTGGCTACGAGCAGTACTTC.

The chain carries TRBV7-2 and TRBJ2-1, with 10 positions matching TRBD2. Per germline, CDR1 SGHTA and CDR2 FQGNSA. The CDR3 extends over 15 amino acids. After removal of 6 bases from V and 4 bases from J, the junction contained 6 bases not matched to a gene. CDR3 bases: TGTGCCAGCAGATCTAGCGGGGGTGCTTACAATGAGCAGTTCTTC. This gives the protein CASRSSGGAYNEQFF.

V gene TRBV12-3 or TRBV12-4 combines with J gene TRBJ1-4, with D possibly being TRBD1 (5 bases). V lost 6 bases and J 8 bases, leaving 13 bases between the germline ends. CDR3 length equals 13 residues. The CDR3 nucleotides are TGTGCCAGCAGGCCCTTAGGGGTCGAAAAACTGTTTTTT. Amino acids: CASRPLGVEKLFF.

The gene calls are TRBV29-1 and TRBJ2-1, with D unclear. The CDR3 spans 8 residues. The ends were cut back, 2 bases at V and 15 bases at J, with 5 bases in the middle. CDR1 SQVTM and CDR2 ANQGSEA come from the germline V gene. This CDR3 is CSVERWFF. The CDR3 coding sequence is TGCAGCGTTGAAAGATGGTTCTTC.

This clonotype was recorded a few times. Written as DNA, the CDR3 is TGTGCCAGCAGTTCCGCCGGCTTAGGAGGCGAGCAGTACTTC. It codes for CASSSAGLGGEQYF. This chain uses TRBV12-3 or TRBV12-4 with TRBJ2-5, with D possibly TRBD2 on 5 matching bases. The DNA end favors TRBJ2-7, so the J call may be wrong. CDR3 length: 14 amino acids.

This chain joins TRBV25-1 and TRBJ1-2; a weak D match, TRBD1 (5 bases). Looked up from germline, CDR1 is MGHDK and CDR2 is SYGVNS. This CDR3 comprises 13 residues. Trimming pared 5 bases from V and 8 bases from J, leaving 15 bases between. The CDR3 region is CASSLSGDLGYTF. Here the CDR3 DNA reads TGTGCCAGCAGTCTAAGCGGGGACCTCGGCTACACCTTC.

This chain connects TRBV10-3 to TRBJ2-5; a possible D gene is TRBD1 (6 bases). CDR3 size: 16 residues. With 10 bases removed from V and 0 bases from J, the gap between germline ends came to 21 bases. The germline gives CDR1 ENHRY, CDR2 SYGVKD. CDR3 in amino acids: CATRPQGPGDQETQYF. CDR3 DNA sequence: TGTGCCACCAGACCTCAGGGGCCCGGGGACCAAGAGACCCAGTACTTC.

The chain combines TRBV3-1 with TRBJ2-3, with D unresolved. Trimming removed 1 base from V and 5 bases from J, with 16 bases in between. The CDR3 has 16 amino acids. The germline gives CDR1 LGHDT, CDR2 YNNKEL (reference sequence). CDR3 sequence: CASSQGNSWAGDTQYF. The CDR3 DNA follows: TGTGCCAGCAGCCAAGGAAATAGTTGGGCAGGAGATACGCAGTATTTT.

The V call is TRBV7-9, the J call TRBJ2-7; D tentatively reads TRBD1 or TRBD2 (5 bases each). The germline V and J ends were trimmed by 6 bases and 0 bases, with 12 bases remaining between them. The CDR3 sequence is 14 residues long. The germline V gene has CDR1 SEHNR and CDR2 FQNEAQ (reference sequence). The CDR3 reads CASRGTALSYEQYF. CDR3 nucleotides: TGTGCCAGCAGGGGGACCGCTCTCTCCTACGAGCAGTACTTC.

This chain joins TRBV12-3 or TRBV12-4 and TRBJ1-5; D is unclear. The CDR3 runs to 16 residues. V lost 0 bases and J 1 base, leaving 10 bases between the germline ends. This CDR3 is CASSLAGSGSNQPQHF. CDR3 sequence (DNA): TGTGCCAGCAGTTTAGCAGGGTCCGGGAGCAATCAGCCCCAGCATTTT.

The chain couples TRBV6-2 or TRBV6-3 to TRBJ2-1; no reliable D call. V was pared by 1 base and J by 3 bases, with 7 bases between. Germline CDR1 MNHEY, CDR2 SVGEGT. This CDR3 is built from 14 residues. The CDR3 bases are TGTGCCAGCAGTTACTGGGTGAACTACAATGAGCAGTTCTTC. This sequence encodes CASSYWVNYNEQFF.

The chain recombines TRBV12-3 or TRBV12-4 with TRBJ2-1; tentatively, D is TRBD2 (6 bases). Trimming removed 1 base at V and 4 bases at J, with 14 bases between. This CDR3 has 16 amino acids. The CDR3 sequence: CASSLGGGTPYNEQFF. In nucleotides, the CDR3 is TGTGCCAGCAGTTTAGGTGGCGGGACGCCTTACAATGAGCAGTTCTTC.

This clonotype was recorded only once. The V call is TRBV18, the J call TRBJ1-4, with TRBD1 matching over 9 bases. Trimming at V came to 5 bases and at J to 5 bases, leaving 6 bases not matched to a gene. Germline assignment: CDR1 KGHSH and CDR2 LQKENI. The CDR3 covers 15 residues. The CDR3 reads CASSTGTGRNEKLFF. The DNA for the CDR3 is TGTGCCAGCTCAACGGGGACAGGGCGAAATGAAAAACTGTTTTTT.

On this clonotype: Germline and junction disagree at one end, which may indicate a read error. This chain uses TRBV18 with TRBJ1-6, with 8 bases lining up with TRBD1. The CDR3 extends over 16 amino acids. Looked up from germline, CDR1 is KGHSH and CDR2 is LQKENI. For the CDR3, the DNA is TGTGTCAGCTCACCGACCCGGGACAGGATCGTCTCACCCCTCCACTTT. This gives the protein CVSSPTRDRIVSPLHF.

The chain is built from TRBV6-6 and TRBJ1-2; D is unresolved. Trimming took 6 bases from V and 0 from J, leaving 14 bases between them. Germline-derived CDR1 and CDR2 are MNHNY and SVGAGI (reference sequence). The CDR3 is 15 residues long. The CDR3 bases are TGTGCCAGCAGCGCGGAGTCACCTTCTAACTATGGCTACACCTTC. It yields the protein CASSAESPSNYGYTF.

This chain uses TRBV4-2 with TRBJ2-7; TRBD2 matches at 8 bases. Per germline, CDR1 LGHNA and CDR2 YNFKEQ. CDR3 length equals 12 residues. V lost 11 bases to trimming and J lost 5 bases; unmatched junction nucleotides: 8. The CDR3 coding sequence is TGTGCCGGCGGACTAGCCAACGACGAGCAGTACTTC. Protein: CAGGLANDEQYF.

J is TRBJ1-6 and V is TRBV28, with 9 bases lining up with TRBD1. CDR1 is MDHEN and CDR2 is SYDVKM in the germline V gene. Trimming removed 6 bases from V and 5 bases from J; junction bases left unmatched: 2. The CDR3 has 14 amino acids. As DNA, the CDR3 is TGTGCCAGCAGCGGGACAGGGAATAATTCACCCCTCCACTTT. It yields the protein CASSGTGNNSPLHF.

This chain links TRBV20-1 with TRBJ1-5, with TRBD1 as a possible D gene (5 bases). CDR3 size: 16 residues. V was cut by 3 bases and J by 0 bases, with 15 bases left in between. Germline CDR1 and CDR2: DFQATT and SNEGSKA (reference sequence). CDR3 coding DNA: TGCAGTGCTAGCAACCGGGACCTCTATAGCAATCAGCCCCAGCATTTT. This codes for CSASNRDLYSNQPQHF.

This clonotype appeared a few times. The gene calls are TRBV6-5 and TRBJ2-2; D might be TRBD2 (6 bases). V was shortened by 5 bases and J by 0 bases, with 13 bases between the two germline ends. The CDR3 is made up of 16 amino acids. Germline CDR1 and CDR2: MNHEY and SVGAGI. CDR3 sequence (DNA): TGTGCCAGCAGTACGACTAGATTATCGAACACCGGGGAGCTGTTTTTT. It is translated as CASSTTRLSNTGELFF.

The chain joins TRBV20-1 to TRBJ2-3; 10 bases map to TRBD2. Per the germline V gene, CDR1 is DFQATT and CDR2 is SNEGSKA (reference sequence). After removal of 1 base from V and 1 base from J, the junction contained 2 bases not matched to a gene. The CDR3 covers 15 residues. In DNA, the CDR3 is TGCAGTGCTAGAGGAGCGGGAGGGCGCACAGATACGCAGTATTTT. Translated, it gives CSARGAGGRTDTQYF.

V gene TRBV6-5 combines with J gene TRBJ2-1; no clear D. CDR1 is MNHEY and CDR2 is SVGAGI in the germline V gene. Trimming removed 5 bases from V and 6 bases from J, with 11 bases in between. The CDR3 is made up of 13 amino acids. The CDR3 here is CASSREATNEQFF. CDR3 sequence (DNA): TGTGCCAGCAGTCGAGAAGCAACCAATGAGCAGTTCTTC.

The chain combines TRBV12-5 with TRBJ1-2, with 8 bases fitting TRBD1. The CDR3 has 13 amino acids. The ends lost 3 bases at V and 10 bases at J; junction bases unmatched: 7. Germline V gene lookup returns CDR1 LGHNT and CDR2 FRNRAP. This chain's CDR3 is CASGFPPDRAYTF. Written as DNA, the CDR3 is TGTGCTAGTGGTTTCCCGCCGGACAGGGCCTACACCTTC.

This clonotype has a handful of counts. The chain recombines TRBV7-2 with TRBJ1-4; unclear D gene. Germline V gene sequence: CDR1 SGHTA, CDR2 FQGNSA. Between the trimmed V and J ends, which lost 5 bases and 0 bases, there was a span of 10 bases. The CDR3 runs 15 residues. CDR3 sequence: CASSTNLATNEKLFF. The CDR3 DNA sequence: TGTGCCAGCAGCACCAATCTCGCAACTAATGAAAAACTGTTTTTT.